The rows below give T cell receptor beta chains drawn from one sample of a study of shared clonotypes between healthy human individuals. Measured with immunoSEQ multiplex PCR; TCRdb has only the in-frame clones, and not every one. The repertoire has about 1 million clones, around 76% of them found once; the top ten carry 1.4%. The material sequenced was memory CD4+ T cells sorted from blood. These receptors originate from a young man in good health. Each CDR3 is given with its conserved first and last residue. A D gene is named only where the DNA matches it firmly. Part of the rows lack a size; the others show once, few, many or a class for expanded clones.

cdr3_length: 15
v_call: TRBV5-8
j_call: TRBJ2-1
clone_size: NA
d_call: TRBD2
cdr3_aa: CASIRAGGFYNEQFF
cdr3_nt: TGTGCCAGCATCAGAGCGGGGGGTTTCTACAATGAGCAGTTCTTC

cdr3_length: 12
v_call: TRBV11-2
j_call: TRBJ2-1
clone_size: NA
d_call: NA
cdr3_aa: CASSLDGVGQFF
cdr3_nt: TGTGCCAGCAGCTTAGATGGAGTTGGGCAGTTCTTC

cdr3_length: 15
v_call: TRBV19
j_call: TRBJ1-1
clone_size: NA
d_call: TRBD1
cdr3_aa: CASISFGQGGTEAFF
cdr3_nt: TGTGCCAGTATTTCATTCGGACAGGGGGGCACTGAAGCTTTCTTT

cdr3_length: 16
v_call: TRBV2
j_call: TRBJ2-1
clone_size: NA
d_call: TRBD2
cdr3_aa: CASRSLAASSYNEQFF
cdr3_nt: TGTGCCAGCAGGAGTCTAGCGGCCAGCTCCTACAATGAGCAGTTCTTC

cdr3_length: 14
v_call: TRBV9
j_call: TRBJ2-5
clone_size: NA
d_call: NA
cdr3_aa: CASSGGLVKETQYF
cdr3_nt: TGTGCCAGCAGCGGCGGACTTGTAAAAGAGACCCAGTACTTC

cdr3_length: 19
v_call: TRBV5-1
j_call: TRBJ1-6
clone_size: NA
d_call: NA
cdr3_aa: CASSLGVVGSSAYNSPLHF
cdr3_nt: TGCGCCAGCAGCTTGGGGGTAGTGGGAAGTTCGGCTTATAATTCACCCCTCCACTTT

cdr3_length: 15
v_call: TRBV30
j_call: TRBJ1-1
clone_size: few
d_call: NA
cdr3_aa: CAWSPGLTRVTEAFF
cdr3_nt: TGTGCCTGGAGTCCTGGACTCACTAGGGTTACTGAAGCTTTCTTT

cdr3_length: 14
v_call: TRBV14
j_call: TRBJ1-2
clone_size: NA
d_call: NA
cdr3_aa: CASSQDWGTRGYTF
cdr3_nt: TGTGCCAGCAGCCAAGATTGGGGGACCCGGGGCTACACCTTC

cdr3_length: 14
v_call: TRBV28
j_call: TRBJ2-1
clone_size: NA
d_call: TRBD2
cdr3_aa: CASSIQRGYNEQFF
cdr3_nt: TGTGCCAGCAGTATACAGCGGGGATACAATGAGCAGTTCTTC

cdr3_length: 15
v_call: TRBV11-2
j_call: TRBJ2-7
clone_size: NA
d_call: TRBD2
cdr3_aa: CASSLGGLRGDEQYF
cdr3_nt: TGTGCCAGCAGCTTAGGAGGACTCCGGGGGGATGAGCAGTACTTC

cdr3_length: 15
v_call: TRBV27
j_call: TRBJ2-2
clone_size: NA
d_call: NA
cdr3_aa: CASSLSRTDTGELFF
cdr3_nt: TGTGCCAGCAGTTTATCTAGAACAGACACCGGGGAGCTGTTTTTT

cdr3_length: 14
v_call: TRBV5-6
j_call: TRBJ2-7
clone_size: NA
d_call: TRBD2
cdr3_aa: CASSALAAPYEQYF
cdr3_nt: TGTGCCAGCAGCGCACTAGCGGCACCCTACGAGCAGTACTTC

cdr3_length: 16
v_call: TRBV5-4
j_call: TRBJ1-4
clone_size: NA
d_call: TRBD1
cdr3_aa: CASSLGDSPTNEKLFF
cdr3_nt: TGTGCCAGCAGCTTGGGGGACAGCCCAACTAATGAAAAACTGTTTTTT

cdr3_length: 12
v_call: TRBV27
j_call: TRBJ2-5
clone_size: NA
d_call: NA
cdr3_aa: CASRRTIGEQYF
cdr3_nt: TGTGCCAGCAGGAGGACTATCGGGGAACAGTACTTC

cdr3_length: 16
v_call: TRBV7-9
j_call: TRBJ1-4
clone_size: NA
d_call: NA
cdr3_aa: CASSLQGIATNEKLFF
cdr3_nt: TGTGCCAGCAGCTTACAGGGTATTGCAACTAATGAAAAACTGTTTTTT

cdr3_length: 14
v_call: TRBV29-1
j_call: TRBJ1-4
clone_size: NA
d_call: TRBD1
cdr3_aa: CSVADRAGNEKLFF
cdr3_nt: TGCAGCGTTGCGGACAGGGCCGGTAATGAAAAACTGTTTTTT

cdr3_length: 16
v_call: TRBV19
j_call: TRBJ2-6
clone_size: NA
d_call: TRBD1
cdr3_aa: CASKDRGQSGANVLTF
cdr3_nt: TGTGCCAGTAAGGACAGGGGACAATCTGGGGCCAACGTCCTGACTTTC

cdr3_length: 14
v_call: TRBV5-1
j_call: TRBJ1-5
clone_size: once
d_call: NA
cdr3_aa: CASSLEQGNQPQHF
cdr3_nt: TGCGCCAGCAGCTTGGAGCAGGGAAATCAGCCCCAGCATTTT

cdr3_length: 16
v_call: TRBV5-1
j_call: TRBJ2-2
clone_size: NA
d_call: NA
cdr3_aa: CASSLPDRAGTGELFF
cdr3_nt: TGCGCCAGCAGCTTACCCGACAGGGCGGGGACCGGGGAGCTGTTTTTT

cdr3_length: 13
v_call: TRBV10-3
j_call: TRBJ2-5
clone_size: NA
d_call: NA
cdr3_aa: CANANGLGETQYF
cdr3_nt: TGTGCCAACGCCAACGGGTTGGGAGAGACCCAGTACTTC

cdr3_length: 15
v_call: TRBV18
j_call: TRBJ2-5
clone_size: NA
d_call: NA
cdr3_aa: CASSPPDRIQETQYF
cdr3_nt: TGTGCCAGCTCACCACCGGACAGAATACAAGAGACCCAGTACTTC

cdr3_length: 11
v_call: TRBV20-1
j_call: TRBJ1-4
clone_size: many
d_call: NA
cdr3_aa: CSARGTQGLFF
cdr3_nt: TGCAGTGCCCGTGGAACCCAGGGACTGTTTTTT

cdr3_length: 15
v_call: TRBV7-2
j_call: TRBJ2-7
clone_size: NA
d_call: NA
cdr3_aa: CASSLGWARGVEQYF
cdr3_nt: TGTGCCAGCAGCTTAGGGTGGGCGAGAGGGGTCGAGCAGTACTTC

cdr3_length: 14
v_call: TRBV18
j_call: TRBJ2-7
clone_size: NA
d_call: TRBD2
cdr3_aa: CASSPVKSGREQYF
cdr3_nt: TGTGCCAGCTCCCCTGTAAAAAGCGGGAGGGAGCAGTACTTC

cdr3_length: 15
v_call: TRBV14
j_call: TRBJ1-3
clone_size: NA
d_call: NA
cdr3_aa: CASSQVGGRGNTIYF
cdr3_nt: TGTGCCAGCAGCCAAGTGGGGGGTCGCGGAAACACCATATATTTT

cdr3_length: 14
v_call: TRBV30
j_call: TRBJ2-2
clone_size: NA
d_call: NA
cdr3_aa: CAWRWLGGTGELFF
cdr3_nt: TGTGCCTGGAGATGGCTAGGGGGCACCGGGGAGCTGTTTTTT

cdr3_length: 14
v_call: TRBV13
j_call: TRBJ1-6
clone_size: NA
d_call: NA
cdr3_aa: CASSSSEANSPLHF
cdr3_nt: TGTGCCAGCAGCTCTTCCGAGGCCAATTCACCCCTCCACTTT

cdr3_length: 14
v_call: TRBV18
j_call: TRBJ2-5
clone_size: NA
d_call: TRBD1
cdr3_aa: CASSRGQGQETQYF
cdr3_nt: TGTGCCAGCTCCCGAGGACAGGGTCAAGAGACCCAGTACTTC

cdr3_length: 15
v_call: TRBV7-2
j_call: TRBJ2-2
clone_size: NA
d_call: NA
cdr3_aa: CASSSRPRTTGELFF
cdr3_nt: TGTGCCAGCAGCTCCCGGCCACGGACCACCGGGGAGCTGTTTTTT

cdr3_length: 16
v_call: TRBV19
j_call: TRBJ2-5
clone_size: NA
d_call: NA
cdr3_aa: CASSIGQGKPYETQYF
cdr3_nt: TGTGCCAGTAGTATTGGCCAGGGAAAACCTTACGAGACCCAGTACTTC

cdr3_length: 15
v_call: TRBV2
j_call: TRBJ2-7
clone_size: NA
d_call: TRBD1
cdr3_aa: CASSPYSRQGSEQYF
cdr3_nt: TGTGCCAGCAGCCCCTACTCCCGACAGGGAAGCGAGCAGTACTTC

cdr3_length: 14
v_call: TRBV5-4
j_call: TRBJ1-4
clone_size: NA
d_call: NA
cdr3_aa: CASSLLAGDEKLFF
cdr3_nt: TGTGCCAGCAGCTTGCTGGCAGGCGATGAAAAACTGTTTTTT

cdr3_length: 11
v_call: TRBV30
j_call: TRBJ2-7
clone_size: NA
d_call: NA
cdr3_aa: CAWSSRGEQYF
cdr3_nt: TGTGCCTGGAGTTCTCGCGGCGAGCAGTACTTC

cdr3_length: 12
v_call: TRBV7-9
j_call: TRBJ1-6
clone_size: NA
d_call: NA
cdr3_aa: CASSSGGAPLHF
cdr3_nt: TGTGCCAGCAGCTCGGGGGGGGCACCCCTCCACTTT

cdr3_length: 18
v_call: TRBV10-2
j_call: TRBJ2-1
clone_size: NA
d_call: TRBD2
cdr3_aa: CASSERLAGAKSYNEQFF
cdr3_nt: TGCGCCAGCAGTGAGAGACTAGCGGGAGCAAAATCCTACAATGAGCAGTTCTTC

cdr3_length: 13
v_call: TRBV6-5
j_call: TRBJ2-7
clone_size: NA
d_call: NA
cdr3_aa: CASSYGGSYEQYF
cdr3_nt: TGTGCCAGCAGTTACGGCGGGTCCTACGAGCAGTACTTC

cdr3_length: 14
v_call: TRBV7-2
j_call: TRBJ2-4
clone_size: NA
d_call: NA
cdr3_aa: CASSFPGAKNIQYF
cdr3_nt: TGTGCCAGCAGCTTTCCAGGTGCCAAAAACATTCAGTACTTC

cdr3_length: 13
v_call: TRBV19
j_call: TRBJ1-5
clone_size: NA
d_call: NA
cdr3_aa: CASSISGYQPQHF
cdr3_nt: TGTGCCAGTAGTATCTCAGGGTATCAGCCCCAGCATTTT

cdr3_length: 15
v_call: TRBV6-5
j_call: TRBJ1-4
clone_size: NA
d_call: NA
cdr3_aa: CASSADPATNEKLFF
cdr3_nt: TGTGCCAGCAGTGCAGACCCGGCAACTAATGAAAAACTGTTTTTT

cdr3_length: 17
v_call: TRBV28
j_call: TRBJ2-1
clone_size: NA
d_call: TRBD2
cdr3_aa: CASRGTSGGSSYNEQFF
cdr3_nt: TGTGCCAGCAGAGGGACTAGCGGGGGGAGCTCCTACAATGAGCAGTTCTTC

cdr3_length: 13
v_call: TRBV6-5
j_call: TRBJ1-1
clone_size: NA
d_call: NA
cdr3_aa: CASGDGTNTEAFF
cdr3_nt: TGTGCCAGTGGGGACGGGACGAACACTGAAGCTTTCTTT

cdr3_length: 14
v_call: TRBV5-6
j_call: TRBJ2-1
clone_size: NA
d_call: NA
cdr3_aa: CASSLFRDNNEQFF
cdr3_nt: TGTGCCAGCAGCTTGTTCCGGGACAACAATGAGCAGTTCTTC